The 25 T cell receptor beta chains listed next were all sequenced from one sample in a study of T cell repertoires in ileal Crohn's disease. As for time point: neoterminal ileum biopsy at postoperative endoscopy, about 6 months after surgery. The data were produced by immunoSEQ multiplex PCR, yet TCRdb's version contains in-frame clones alone and is incomplete. Of several thousand clones listed, 60% to 80% are singletons. Sequenced sample: ileal tissue. These receptors were collected from an adult with Crohn's disease.

This chain connects TRBV6-1 to TRBJ2-3; TRBD1 matches 11 bases. Germline CDR1 MNHNS, CDR2 SASEGT. V lost 6 bases and J lost 5; bases outside the gene matches: 1. The CDR3 is made up of 13 amino acids. The DNA of the CDR3 is TGTGCCAGCAGGGGACAGGGGGGAGATACGCAGTATTTT. Its translation is CASRGQGGDTQYF.

This clone has a handful of counts. This rearrangement joins TRBV6-6 to TRBJ2-7; the match to TRBD1 covers 7 bases. Per germline, CDR1 MNHNY and CDR2 SVGAGI (reference sequence). The CDR3 sequence is 13 residues long. Trimming removed 6 bases from V and 4 bases from J; junction bases left unmatched: 6. DNA of the CDR3: TGTGCCAGCAGCTTGACAGGGAATTACGAGCAGTACTTC. Its translation: CASSLTGNYEQYF.

The chain employs TRBV30 and TRBJ2-5; TRBD1 matches 8 bases. This CDR3 has 15 amino acids. J gave up 1 base and V 1 base, and 5 bases lay outside the gene matches. Germline V gene lookup returns CDR1 GTSNPN and CDR2 SVGIG (reference sequence). The CDR3 bases are TGTGCCTGGAGTGGGGGAGACAGGGGCCAAGAGACCCAGTACTTC. Translated: CAWSGGDRGQETQYF.

This rearrangement joins TRBV5-4 to TRBJ2-7; D call uncertain. V lost 4 bases and J 3 bases, leaving 8 bases between the germline ends. The CDR3 length is 12 residues. CDR1 and CDR2 (germline): SGHNT, YYREEE (reference sequence). CDR3 sequence: CASSVTDYEQYF. The CDR3 bases are TGTGCCAGCAGCGTTACAGACTACGAGCAGTACTTC.

A remark on this clone: Other nucleotide sequences from this sample produce the same CDR3. The chain recombines TRBV7-2 with TRBJ1-6, with 7 bases lining up with TRBD1. Unmatched junction bases numbered 10, after V lost 7 bases and J lost 10 bases. Germline V gene lookup returns CDR1 SGHTA and CDR2 FQGNSA. CDR3 length: 14 residues. CDR3 sequence reads: CASTDVQGNSPLHF. CDR3 DNA: TGTGCCAGCACCGATGTACAGGGGAACTCACCCCTCCACTTT.

Points on this clone: Other nucleotide sequences from this sample produce the same CDR3. V usage is TRBV29-1 and J usage is TRBJ1-2, with 7 bases aligning to TRBD1. The length of the CDR3 is 14 residues. Losses at the gene ends were 3 bases for V and 8 bases for J; bases not matched to a gene: 12. Per germline, CDR1 SQVTM and CDR2 ANQGSEA. CDR3 sequence: CSVEEGRGLLGYTF. The CDR3 DNA follows: TGCAGCGTTGAGGAAGGAAGGGGGCTGTTAGGCTACACCTTC. The full variable domain, with the rest looked up from reference TRBV29-1 and TRBJ1-2, is SAVISQKPSRDICQRGTSLTIQCQVDSQVTMMFWYRQQPGQSLTLIATANQGSEATYESGFVIDKFPISRPNLTFSTLTVSNMSPEDSSIYLCSVEEGRGLLGYTFGSGTRLTVV.

The gene calls are TRBV27 and TRBJ2-3; 13 bases match TRBD2. V lost 4 bases and J lost 2; bases outside the gene matches: 6. Germline CDR1 and CDR2: MNHEY and SMNVEV (reference sequence). The CDR3 runs 17 residues. CDR3 sequence (DNA): TGTGCCAGCAGTTCGCCAGGACTAGCGGGGGTCACAGATACGCAGTATTTT. Protein product: CASSSPGLAGVTDTQYF.

The chain uses TRBV4-3 and TRBJ2-7; TRBD2 matches at 10 bases. The CDR3 is 17 residues long. Germline lookup yields CDR1 LGHNA and CDR2 YSLEER. J was trimmed by 5 bases and V by 4 bases; bases with no gene match: 14. The CDR3 nucleotides are TGCGCCAGCAGCCTTACCATCTTAGCGGGAGGCATAAACGAGCAGTACTTC. Protein: CASSLTILAGGINEQYF.

The gene calls are TRBV28 and TRBJ2-7, with a weak D call TRBD1 (6 bases). This CDR3 contains 13 residues. V lost 5 bases and J 1 base, leaving 9 bases between the germline ends. The germline CDR1 and CDR2 sequences are MDHEN and SYDVKM. CDR3 DNA: TGTGCCAGCAGTCCCGGACAGTCCTACGAGCAGTACTTC. It specifies CASSPGQSYEQYF. The whole variable domain, filled in from reference TRBV28 and TRBJ2-7, reads DVKVTQSSRYLVKRTGEKVFLECVQDMDHENMFWYRQDPGLGLRLIYFSYDVKMKEKGDIPEGYSVSREKKERFSLILESASTNQTSMYLCASSPGQSYEQYFGPGTRLTVT.

CDR3: CSVAGGDSYEQYF. In DNA form, the CDR3 reads TGCAGCGTCGCTGGGGGGGATTCCTACGAGCAGTACTTC. The gene calls are TRBV29-1 and TRBJ2-7; 7 nucleotides line up with TRBD2. Per germline, CDR1 SQVTM and CDR2 ANQGSEA. The CDR3 consists of 13 residues. J lost 1 base, V lost 6 bases, and 6 bases had no gene match.

This chain joins TRBV19 and TRBJ1-5; D is perhaps TRBD1 (5 bases). The length of the CDR3 is 14 residues. V lost 4 bases and J 3 bases, leaving 10 bases between the germline ends. Germline V CDR1 and CDR2: LNHDA, SQIVND (reference sequence). The CDR3 bases are TGTGCCAGTAGTAACGCCAGGGTCAATCAGCCCCAGCATTTT. This translates into CASSNARVNQPQHF.

The chain joins TRBV7-3 to TRBJ2-5, with 7 bases identical to TRBD1. Germline CDR1 SGHTA, CDR2 FQGTGA. This CDR3 is built from 17 residues. With 1 base clipped from V and 1 base from J, the junction kept 9 bases outside the gene matches. The CDR3 DNA is TGTGCCAGCAGCTTAAAGATTTGGACAGGTACCCAAGAGACCCAGTACTTC. Protein: CASSLKIWTGTQETQYF. The whole variable domain, filled in from reference TRBV7-3 and TRBJ2-5, reads GAGVSQTPSNKVTEKGKYVELRCDPISGHTALYWYRQSLGQGPEFLIYFQGTGAADDSGLPNDRFFAVRPEGSVSTLKIQRTERGDSAVYLCASSLKIWTGTQETQYFGPGTRLLVL.

CDR3 sequence: CASSPGTSYNEQFF. As DNA, the CDR3 is TGTGCCAGCTCCCCCGGGACTAGCTACAATGAGCAGTTCTTC. This chain connects TRBV18 to TRBJ2-1, with TRBD2 identical over 8 bases. CDR1 KGHSH and CDR2 LQKENI come from the germline V gene. Trimming removed 6 bases from V and 3 bases from J; junction bases left unmatched: 4. CDR3 length: 14 amino acids.

The J gene is TRBJ2-3, the V gene TRBV4-2, with 12 bases that match TRBD2. CDR1 and CDR2 from the germline V gene are LGHNA and YNFKEQ. V lost 0 bases to trimming and J lost 3 bases; unmatched junction nucleotides: 1. The CDR3 sequence is 16 residues long. This chain's CDR3 is CASSQEGLAGTDTQYF. The CDR3 DNA is TGTGCCAGCAGCCAAGAAGGACTAGCGGGAACAGATACGCAGTATTTT.

The chain recombines TRBV6-1 with TRBJ1-3; 8 bases are a match to TRBD1. V lost 6 bases and J lost 4; bases outside the gene matches: 5. From germline, CDR1 is MNHNS and CDR2 SASEGT. The CDR3 spans 14 residues. CDR3 nucleotide sequence: TGTGCCAGCAGGACAGGGGCGGAGGGAAACACCATATATTTT. Its translation: CASRTGAEGNTIYF.

The J gene is TRBJ2-1, the V gene TRBV9, with a weak D call TRBD2 (6 bases). Germline V gene lookup returns CDR1 SGDLS and CDR2 YYNGEE. The CDR3 has 15 residues. Trimming pared 1 base from V and 4 bases from J, leaving 12 bases between. The CDR3 loop reads CASSVYGSEYNEQFF. Written as DNA, the CDR3 is TGTGCCAGCAGCGTATACGGGAGCGAATACAATGAGCAGTTCTTC.

V usage is TRBV5-1 and J usage is TRBJ2-7; possible D gene TRBD1, 5 bases. Germline-derived CDR1 and CDR2 are SGHRS and YFSETQ. The CDR3 consists of 15 residues. V lost 4 bases to trimming and J lost 2 bases, with 16 bases between them. The CDR3 here is CASSLHPRETYEQYF. CDR3 in DNA: TGCGCCAGCAGCCTACACCCCAGGGAAACCTACGAGCAGTACTTC.

The gene calls are TRBV10-2 and TRBJ1-3; D is ambiguous. In germline, CDR1 is WSHSY, CDR2 SAAADI. Deletions cut 1 base from V and 4 bases from J, with 14 bases between. The CDR3 consists of 16 residues. CDR3 amino acids: CASSEFLVGSGNTIYF. The CDR3 DNA follows: TGCGCCAGCAGTGAGTTCCTCGTGGGGAGCGGAAACACCATATATTTT.

The chain joins TRBV30 to TRBJ2-3; 8 bases are shared with TRBD2. Trimming at V came to 0 bases and at J to 2 bases, leaving 4 bases not matched to a gene. The CDR3 loop spans 15 amino acids. The germline CDR1 and CDR2 sequences are GTSNPN and SVGIG (reference sequence). CDR3 loop: CAWSVSLAVTDTQYF. The CDR3 DNA sequence: TGTGCCTGGAGTGTATCACTAGCGGTCACAGATACGCAGTATTTT. Complete variable domain (other parts from reference TRBV30 and TRBJ2-3): SQTIHQWPATLVQPVGSPLSLECTVEGTSNPNLYWYRQAAGRGLQLLFYSVGIGQISSEVPQNLSASRPQDRQFILSSKKLLLSDSGFYLCAWSVSLAVTDTQYFGPGTRLTVL.

The CDR3 loop reads CASSIRGHGQPQHF. The CDR3, as DNA: TGTGCCAGTAGTATCAGGGGGCACGGTCAGCCCCAGCATTTT. This chain joins TRBV19 and TRBJ1-5; 8 bases fit TRBD1. Germline V gene data show CDR1 as LNHDA and CDR2 as SQIVND (reference sequence). The CDR3 runs 14 residues. Trimming removed 3 bases from V and 6 bases from J; junction bases left unmatched: 4.

The sample holds a few counts of this clone. The rearrangement uses TRBV12-5 and TRBJ1-1; D gene ambiguous. V gave up 2 bases and J gave up 1 base, with 11 bases separating them. The CDR3 consists of 15 residues. Germline V CDR1 and CDR2: LGHNT, FRNRAP. Here the CDR3 DNA reads TGTGCTAGTGGTTTGAACGGGGATCCGAACACTGAAGCTTTCTTT. Amino acids: CASGLNGDPNTEAFF.

This clone was recorded once. This chain connects TRBV5-1 to TRBJ2-1; TRBD2 matches 12 bases. Germline CDR1 is SGHRS and CDR2 is YFSETQ. V shed 3 bases, J shed 5 bases, and the junction held 3 bases outside the gene matches. The CDR3 runs to 15 residues. This chain's CDR3 is CASSWGLAGNNEQFF. CDR3 nucleotide sequence: TGCGCCAGCAGCTGGGGACTAGCGGGCAACAATGAGCAGTTCTTC.

This clone was seen a few times. This sequence joins TRBV27 and TRBJ1-5; TRBD1 is a possible D gene (5 bases). CDR1 MNHEY and CDR2 SMNVEV come from the germline V gene (reference sequence). Trimming took 5 bases from V and 2 from J, leaving 13 bases between them. This CDR3 is built from 15 residues. DNA of the CDR3: TGTGCCAGCAGTCAAAACAGGATTGGCAATCAGCCCCAGCATTTT. It translates to CASSQNRIGNQPQHF.

The CDR3 loop reads CASSQDTPSTDTQYF. The DNA of the CDR3 is TGTGCCAGCAGCCAAGATACACCCAGCACAGATACGCAGTATTTT. This chain joins TRBV14 and TRBJ2-3; D not resolved. The V gene lost 0 bases and the J gene lost 0 bases, with 7 bases spanning the gap. The CDR3 totals 15 residues. The germline CDR1 and CDR2 sequences are SGHDN and FVKESK. Full variable domain (missing parts from reference TRBV14 and TRBJ2-3): EAGVTQFPSHSVIEKGQTVTLRCDPISGHDNLYWYRRVMGKEIKFLLHFVKESKQDESGMPNNRFLAERTGGTYSTLKVQPAELEDSGVYFCASSQDTPSTDTQYFGPGTRLTVL.

This chain uses TRBV2 with TRBJ1-4; 9 nucleotides agree with TRBD1. The germline V gene encodes CDR1 SNHLY and CDR2 FYNNEI. The V and J ends lost 5 bases and 4 bases, in that order; junction bases with no gene match: 5. The CDR3 is 15 amino acids. The CDR3 loop reads CASSPDRGINEKLFF. The CDR3, as DNA: TGTGCCAGCAGTCCAGACAGGGGGATTAATGAAAAACTGTTTTTT.